This T cell receptor (beta chain) was profiled in a study of T cell changes during pregnancy in multiple sclerosis. Here immunoSEQ multiplex PCR was the method, and the copy in TCRdb shows in-frame clones only, minus some. The table records approximately 74,000 clones, roughly 92% of them present only once. After removal of 2 bases from V and 0 bases from J, the junction contained 4 bases not matched to a gene. This CDR3 spans 16 amino acids. Germline CDR1 is SGDLS and CDR2 is YYNGEE. This clonotype originated in a female donor with multiple sclerosis, enrolled in a pregnancy study. The gene calls are TRBV9 and TRBJ2-2; 7 nucleotides agree with TRBD2. The specimen was peripheral blood, collected before pregnancy. CDR3 residues: CASSVDRGANTGELFF. CDR3 in DNA: TGTGCCAGCAGCGTTGATCGGGGGGCGAACACCGGGGAGCTGTTTTTT.